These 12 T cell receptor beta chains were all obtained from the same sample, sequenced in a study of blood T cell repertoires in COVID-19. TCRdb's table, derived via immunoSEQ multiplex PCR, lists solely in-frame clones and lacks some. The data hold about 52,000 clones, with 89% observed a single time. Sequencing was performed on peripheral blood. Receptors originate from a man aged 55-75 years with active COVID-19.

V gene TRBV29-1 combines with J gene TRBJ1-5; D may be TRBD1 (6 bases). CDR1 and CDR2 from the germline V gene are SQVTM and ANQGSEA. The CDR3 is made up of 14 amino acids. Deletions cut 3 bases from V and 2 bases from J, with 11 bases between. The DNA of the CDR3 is TGCAGCGTTGATGGGGGGGCAGGCAATCAGCCCCAGCATTTT. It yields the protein CSVDGGAGNQPQHF.

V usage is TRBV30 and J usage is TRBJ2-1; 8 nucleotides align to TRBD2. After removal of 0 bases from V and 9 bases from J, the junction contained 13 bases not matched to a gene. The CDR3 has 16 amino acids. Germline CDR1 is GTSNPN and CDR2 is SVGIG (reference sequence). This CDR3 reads CAWSVGLAGGFGEQFF. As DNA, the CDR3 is TGTGCCTGGAGTGTCGGACTGGCGGGAGGTTTTGGTGAGCAGTTCTTC.

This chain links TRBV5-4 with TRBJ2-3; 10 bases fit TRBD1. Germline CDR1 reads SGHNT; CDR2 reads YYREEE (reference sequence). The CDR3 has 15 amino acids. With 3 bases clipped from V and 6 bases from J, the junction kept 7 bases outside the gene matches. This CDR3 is CASSSPGQGLDTQYF. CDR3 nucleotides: TGTGCCAGCAGCTCCCCGGGACAGGGGCTGGATACGCAGTATTTT.

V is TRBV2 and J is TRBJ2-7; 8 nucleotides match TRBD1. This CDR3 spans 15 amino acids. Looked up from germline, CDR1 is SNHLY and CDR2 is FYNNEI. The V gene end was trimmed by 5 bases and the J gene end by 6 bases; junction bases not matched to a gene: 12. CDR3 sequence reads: CASSPRTGSHSEQYF. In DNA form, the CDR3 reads TGTGCCAGCAGTCCGCGGACAGGGTCACACTCCGAGCAGTACTTC.

The CDR3 sequence: CASTEQGEYGYTF. Written as DNA, the CDR3 is TGTGCCAGCACCGAACAGGGTGAATATGGCTACACCTTC. This chain connects TRBV12-3 or TRBV12-4 to TRBJ1-2; tentative D call: TRBD1 (6 bases). This CDR3 contains 13 residues. V gave up 7 bases and J gave up 5 bases, with 14 bases separating them.

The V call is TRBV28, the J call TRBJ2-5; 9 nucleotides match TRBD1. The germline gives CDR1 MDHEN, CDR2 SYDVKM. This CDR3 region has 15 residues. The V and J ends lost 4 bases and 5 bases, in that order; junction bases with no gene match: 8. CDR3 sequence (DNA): TGTGCCAGCAGTTCTCCGACAGGGGGGGTGGAGACCCAGTACTTC. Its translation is CASSSPTGGVETQYF.

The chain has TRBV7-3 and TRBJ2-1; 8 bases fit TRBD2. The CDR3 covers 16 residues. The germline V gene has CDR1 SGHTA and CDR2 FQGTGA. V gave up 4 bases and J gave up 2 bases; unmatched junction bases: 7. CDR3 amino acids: CASSSTSAAPYNEQFF. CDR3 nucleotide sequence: TGTGCCAGCAGCTCGACTAGCGCCGCGCCCTACAATGAGCAGTTCTTC.

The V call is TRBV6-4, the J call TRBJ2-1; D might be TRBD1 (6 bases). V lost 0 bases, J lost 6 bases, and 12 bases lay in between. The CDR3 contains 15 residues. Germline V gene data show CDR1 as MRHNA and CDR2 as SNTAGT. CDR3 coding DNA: TGTGCCAGCAGTGACTCGATGGGGGCTGGCAATGAGCAGTTCTTC. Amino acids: CASSDSMGAGNEQFF.

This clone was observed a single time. As DNA, the CDR3 is TGTGCCAGCAGTTACTCGAAAGTTGACAGGGGAAGCAATCAGCCCCAGCATTTT. Translating it yields CASSYSKVDRGSNQPQHF. The J gene is TRBJ1-5, the V gene TRBV6-7; 8 bases are a match to TRBD1. TRBV6-7 is recorded as an ORF, its role being uncertain. V was pared by 0 bases and J by 1 base, with 8 bases of the junction left unmatched. The length of the CDR3 is 18 residues.

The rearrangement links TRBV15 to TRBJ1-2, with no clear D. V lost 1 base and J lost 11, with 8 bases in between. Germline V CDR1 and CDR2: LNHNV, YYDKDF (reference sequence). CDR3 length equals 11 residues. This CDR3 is CATSRVGGYTF. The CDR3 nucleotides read TGTGCCACCAGCAGAGTAGGCGGATACACCTTC.

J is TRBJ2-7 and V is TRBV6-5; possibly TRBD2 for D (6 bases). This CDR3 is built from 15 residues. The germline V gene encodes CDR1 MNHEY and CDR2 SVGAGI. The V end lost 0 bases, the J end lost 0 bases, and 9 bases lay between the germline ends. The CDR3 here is CASSYSRGISYEQYF. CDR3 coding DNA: TGTGCCAGCAGTTACTCACGGGGGATCTCCTACGAGCAGTACTTC.

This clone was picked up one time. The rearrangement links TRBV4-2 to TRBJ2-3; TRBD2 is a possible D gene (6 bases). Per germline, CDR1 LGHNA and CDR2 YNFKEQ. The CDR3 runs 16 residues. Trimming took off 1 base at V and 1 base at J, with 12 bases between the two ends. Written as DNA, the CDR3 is TGTGCCAGCAGCCAAGGGGGGGACTTTGGCACAGATACGCAGTATTTT. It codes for CASSQGGDFGTDTQYF.